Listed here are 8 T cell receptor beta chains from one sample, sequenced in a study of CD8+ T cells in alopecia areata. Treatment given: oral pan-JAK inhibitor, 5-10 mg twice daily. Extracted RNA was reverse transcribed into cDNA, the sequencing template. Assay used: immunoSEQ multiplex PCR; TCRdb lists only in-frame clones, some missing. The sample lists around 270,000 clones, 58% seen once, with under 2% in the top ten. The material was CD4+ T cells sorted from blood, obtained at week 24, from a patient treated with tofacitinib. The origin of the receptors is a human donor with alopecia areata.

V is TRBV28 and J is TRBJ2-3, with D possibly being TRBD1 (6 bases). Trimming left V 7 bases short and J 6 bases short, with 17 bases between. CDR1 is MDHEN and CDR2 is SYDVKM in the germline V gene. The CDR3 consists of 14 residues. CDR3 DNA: TGTGCCAGCACCCCTACAGGGTTCACTGATACGCAGTATTTT. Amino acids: CASTPTGFTDTQYF.

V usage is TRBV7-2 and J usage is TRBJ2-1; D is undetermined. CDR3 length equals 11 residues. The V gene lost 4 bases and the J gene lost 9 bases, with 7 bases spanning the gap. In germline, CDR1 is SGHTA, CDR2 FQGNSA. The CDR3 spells CASSSLTEQFF. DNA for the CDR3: TGTGCCAGCAGCTCCCTTACTGAGCAGTTCTTC.

The CDR3 reads CASSSDHGRGETQYF. CDR3 coding DNA: TGTGCCAGCAGCTCCGATCACGGTCGAGGGGAGACCCAGTACTTC. This sequence joins TRBV7-2 and TRBJ2-5; weak D call: TRBD2 (5 bases). The CDR3 loop spans 15 amino acids. V dropped 4 bases and J dropped 5 bases, with 17 bases sitting between them. The germline V gene has CDR1 SGHTA and CDR2 FQGNSA.

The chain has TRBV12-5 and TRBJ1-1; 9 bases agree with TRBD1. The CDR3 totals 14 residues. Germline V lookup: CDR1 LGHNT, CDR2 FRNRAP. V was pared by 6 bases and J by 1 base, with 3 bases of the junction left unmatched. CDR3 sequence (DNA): TGTGCTAGTGGACCGGGACAGGGGAACACTGAAGCTTTCTTT. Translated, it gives CASGPGQGNTEAFF.

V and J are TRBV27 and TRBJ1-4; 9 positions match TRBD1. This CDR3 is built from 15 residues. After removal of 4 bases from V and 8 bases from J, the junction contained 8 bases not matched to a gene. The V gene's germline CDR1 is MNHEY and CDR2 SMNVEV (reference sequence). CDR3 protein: CASSSGQGRAEKLFF. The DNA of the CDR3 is TGTGCCAGCAGTTCCGGACAGGGGCGGGCAGAAAAACTGTTTTTT.

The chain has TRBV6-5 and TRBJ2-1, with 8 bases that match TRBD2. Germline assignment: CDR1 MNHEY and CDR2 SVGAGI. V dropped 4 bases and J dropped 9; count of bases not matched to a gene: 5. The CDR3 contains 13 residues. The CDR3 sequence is CASSWKREGEQFF. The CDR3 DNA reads TGTGCCAGCAGTTGGAAACGGGAGGGTGAGCAGTTCTTC.

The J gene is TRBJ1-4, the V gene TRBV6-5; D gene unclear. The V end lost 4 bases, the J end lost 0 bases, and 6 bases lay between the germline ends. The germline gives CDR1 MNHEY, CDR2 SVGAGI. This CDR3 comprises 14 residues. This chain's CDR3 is CASSSTATNEKLFF. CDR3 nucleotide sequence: TGTGCCAGCAGTTCCACAGCAACTAATGAAAAACTGTTTTTT.

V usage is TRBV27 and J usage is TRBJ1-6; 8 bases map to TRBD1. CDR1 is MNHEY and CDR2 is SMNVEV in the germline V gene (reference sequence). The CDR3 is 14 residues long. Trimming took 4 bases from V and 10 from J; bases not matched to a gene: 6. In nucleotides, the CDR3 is TGTGCCAGCAGTTGGCAGGGGGCACGGTCACCCCTCCACTTT. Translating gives CASSWQGARSPLHF.